Described below is a single T cell receptor (beta chain) sequence and its context. The method was immunoSEQ multiplex PCR; TCRdb's version includes in-frame clones alone and lacks a portion of them. The sample includes under 450,000 clones, around 90% of them seen just once. The data originate from a study of control samples from healthy donors and cancer patients. The trim removed 3 bases at V and 10 bases at J, leaving 8 bases unmatched. The CDR3 spans 15 residues. Germline CDR1 and CDR2: SGDLS and YYNGEE. The rearrangement joins TRBV9 to TRBJ2-5; 14 bases align to TRBD2. This TCR was sampled from a middle-aged man with head and neck cancer. The source material was PBMCs. CDR3 loop: CASSAGTSGSRSQYF. The CDR3 DNA is TGTGCCAGCAGCGCAGGGACTAGCGGGAGTAGGAGCCAGTACTTC.